The clone carrying this T cell receptor beta chain was seen just once. Assignments of participants to cohorts depended upon their own reported clinical history. Cohort 3 recovered donors had two negative PCRs, clearance, or symptom resolution. The sample is drawn from a study of blood T cell repertoires in COVID-19. Study-wide background: Italy, Spain and the United States were the sources of the convalescent and acute COVID-19 samples.

Some clones are missing from TCRdb's copy, which holds only in-frame ones; the method was immunoSEQ multiplex PCR. The sample lists over 120,000 clones, more than 80% seen once, with about 4.4% in the top ten. The source is a man over 45 who had recovered from COVID-19. Sequenced material: PBMCs or T cells enriched from blood (not recorded which).

The CDR3 loop reads CSATSGSGLYF. Written as DNA, the CDR3 is TGCAGTGCTACCAGCGGGAGTGGTCTGTACTTC. V is TRBV20-1 and J is TRBJ2-7, with 8 nucleotides matching TRBD2. With 4 bases clipped from V and 12 bases from J, the junction kept 8 bases outside the gene matches. There are 11 residues in the CDR3. In germline, CDR1 is DFQATT, CDR2 SNEGSKA (reference sequence).